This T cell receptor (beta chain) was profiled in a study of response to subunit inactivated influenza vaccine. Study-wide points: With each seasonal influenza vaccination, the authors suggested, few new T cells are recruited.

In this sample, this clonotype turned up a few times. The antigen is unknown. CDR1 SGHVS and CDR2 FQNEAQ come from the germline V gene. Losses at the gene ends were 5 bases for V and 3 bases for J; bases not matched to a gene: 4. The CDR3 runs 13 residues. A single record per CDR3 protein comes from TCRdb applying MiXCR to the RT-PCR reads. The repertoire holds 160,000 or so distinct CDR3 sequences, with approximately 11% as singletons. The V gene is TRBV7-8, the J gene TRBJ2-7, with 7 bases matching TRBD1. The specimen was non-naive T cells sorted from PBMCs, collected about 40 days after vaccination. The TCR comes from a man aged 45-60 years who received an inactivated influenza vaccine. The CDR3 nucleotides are TGTGCCAGCAGCCCAGGGGGAGTCTACGAGCAGTACTTC. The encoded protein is CASSPGGVYEQYF.